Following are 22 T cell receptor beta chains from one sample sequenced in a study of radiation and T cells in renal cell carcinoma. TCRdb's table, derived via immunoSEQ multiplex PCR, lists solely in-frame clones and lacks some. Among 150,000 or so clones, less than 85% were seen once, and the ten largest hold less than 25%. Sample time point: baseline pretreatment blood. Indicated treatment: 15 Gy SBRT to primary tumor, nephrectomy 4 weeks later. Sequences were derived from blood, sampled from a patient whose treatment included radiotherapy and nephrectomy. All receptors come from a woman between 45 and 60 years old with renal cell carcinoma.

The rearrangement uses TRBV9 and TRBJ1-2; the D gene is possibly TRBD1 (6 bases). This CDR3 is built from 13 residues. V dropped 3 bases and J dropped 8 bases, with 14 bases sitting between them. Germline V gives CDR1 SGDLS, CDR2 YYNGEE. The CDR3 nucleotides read TGTGCCAGCAGCGCCTTTACAGGGAGCGGCTACACCTTC. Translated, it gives CASSAFTGSGYTF. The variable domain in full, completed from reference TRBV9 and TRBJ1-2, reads DSGVTQTPKHLITATGQRVTLRCSPRSGDLSVYWYQQSLDQGLQFLIQYYNGEERAKGNILERFSAQQFPDLHSELNLSSLELGDSALYFCASSAFTGSGYTFGSGTRLTVV.

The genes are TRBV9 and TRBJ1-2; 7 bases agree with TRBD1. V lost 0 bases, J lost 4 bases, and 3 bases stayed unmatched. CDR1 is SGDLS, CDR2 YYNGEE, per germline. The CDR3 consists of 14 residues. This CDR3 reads CASSVEGASYGYTF. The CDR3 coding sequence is TGTGCCAGCAGCGTAGAGGGGGCTTCCTATGGCTACACCTTC.

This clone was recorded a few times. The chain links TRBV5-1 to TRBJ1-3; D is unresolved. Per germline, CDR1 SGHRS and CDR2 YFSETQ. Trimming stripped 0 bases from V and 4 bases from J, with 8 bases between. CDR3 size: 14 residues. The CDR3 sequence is CASSLGELGNTIYF. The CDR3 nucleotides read TGCGCCAGCAGCTTGGGGGAATTAGGAAACACCATATATTTT. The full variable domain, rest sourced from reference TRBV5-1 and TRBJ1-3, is KAGVTQTPRYLIKTRGQQVTLSCSPISGHRSVSWYQQTPGQGLQFLFEYFSETQRNKGNFPGRFSGRQFSNSRSEMNVSTLELGDSALYLCASSLGELGNTIYFGEGSWLTVV.

This CDR3 is CASTTQGASGYTF. The CDR3 DNA is TGTGCCAGCACCACTCAGGGGGCGAGTGGCTACACCTTC. The chain recombines TRBV6-5 with TRBJ1-2, with 8 bases matching TRBD1. CDR1 is MNHEY and CDR2 is SVGAGI in the germline V gene. The V gene end was trimmed by 7 bases and the J gene end by 7 bases; junction bases not matched to a gene: 8. CDR3 size: 13 residues.

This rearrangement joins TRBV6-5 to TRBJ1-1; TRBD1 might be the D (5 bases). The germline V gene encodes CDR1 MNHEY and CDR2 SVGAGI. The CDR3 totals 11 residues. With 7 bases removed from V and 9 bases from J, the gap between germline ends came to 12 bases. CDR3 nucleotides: TGTGCCAGCAAGCGGGACGATCAAGCTTTCTTT. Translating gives CASKRDDQAFF.

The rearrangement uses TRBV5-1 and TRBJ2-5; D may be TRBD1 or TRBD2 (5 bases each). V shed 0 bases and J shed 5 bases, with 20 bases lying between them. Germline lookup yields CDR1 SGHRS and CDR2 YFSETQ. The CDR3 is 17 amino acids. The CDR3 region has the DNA TGCGCCAGCAGCTTGGTCCTGACCGGGGCAGCGCGGGAGACCCAGTACTTC. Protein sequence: CASSLVLTGAARETQYF.

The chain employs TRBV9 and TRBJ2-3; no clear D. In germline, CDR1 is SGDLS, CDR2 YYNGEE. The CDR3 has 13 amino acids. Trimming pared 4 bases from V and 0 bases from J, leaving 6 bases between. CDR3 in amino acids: CASSTLSTDTQYF. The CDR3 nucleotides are TGTGCCAGCAGCACCCTCAGCACAGATACGCAGTATTTT.

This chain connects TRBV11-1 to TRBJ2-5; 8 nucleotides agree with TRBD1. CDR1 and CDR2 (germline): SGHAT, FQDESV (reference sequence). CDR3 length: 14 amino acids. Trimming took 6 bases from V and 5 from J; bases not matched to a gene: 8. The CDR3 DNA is TGTGCCAGCAGAAGGTCAGGGGGCGGGGAGACCCAGTACTTC. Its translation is CASRRSGGGETQYF.

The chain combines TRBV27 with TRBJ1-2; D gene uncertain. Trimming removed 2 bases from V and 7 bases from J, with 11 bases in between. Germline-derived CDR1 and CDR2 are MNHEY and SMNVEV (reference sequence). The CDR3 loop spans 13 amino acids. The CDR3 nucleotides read TGTGCCAGCAGTTTAAGATTCGCGAGTGGCTACACCTTC. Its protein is CASSLRFASGYTF.

Written as DNA, the CDR3 is TGTGCCAGCGGCCCGGGGGGAGAGCAGTACTTC. Translated: CASGPGGEQYF. The genes are TRBV27 and TRBJ2-7, with 7 bases identical to TRBD2. The CDR3 has 11 amino acids. The germline V gene has CDR1 MNHEY and CDR2 SMNVEV (reference sequence). Losses at the gene ends were 8 bases for V and 7 bases for J; bases not matched to a gene: 5.

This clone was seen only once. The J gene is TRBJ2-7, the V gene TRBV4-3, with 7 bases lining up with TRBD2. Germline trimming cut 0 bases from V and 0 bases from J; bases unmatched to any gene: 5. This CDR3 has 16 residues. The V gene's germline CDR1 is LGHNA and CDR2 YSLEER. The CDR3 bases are TGCGCCAGCAGCCAAGATGCGCGGGGGTCCTCCTACGAGCAGTACTTC. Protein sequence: CASSQDARGSSYEQYF.

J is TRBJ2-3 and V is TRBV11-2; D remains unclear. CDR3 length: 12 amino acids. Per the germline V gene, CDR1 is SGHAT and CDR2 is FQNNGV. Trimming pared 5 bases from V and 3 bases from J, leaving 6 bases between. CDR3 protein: CASSLQTDTQYF. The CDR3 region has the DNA TGTGCCAGCAGCCTACAAACAGATACGCAGTATTTT.

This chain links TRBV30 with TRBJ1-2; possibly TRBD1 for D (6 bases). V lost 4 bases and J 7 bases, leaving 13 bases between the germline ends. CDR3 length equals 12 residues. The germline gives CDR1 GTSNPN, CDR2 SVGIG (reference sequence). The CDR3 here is CAWKGGRAGYTF. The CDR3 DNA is TGTGCCTGGAAGGGGGGACGGGCTGGCTACACCTTC.

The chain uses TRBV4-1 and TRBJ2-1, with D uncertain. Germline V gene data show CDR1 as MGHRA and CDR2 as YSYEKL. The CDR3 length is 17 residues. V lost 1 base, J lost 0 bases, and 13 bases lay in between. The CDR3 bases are TGCGCCAGCAGCCAAGGAGGCTACCAGAGCTCCTACAATGAGCAGTTCTTC. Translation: CASSQGGYQSSYNEQFF.

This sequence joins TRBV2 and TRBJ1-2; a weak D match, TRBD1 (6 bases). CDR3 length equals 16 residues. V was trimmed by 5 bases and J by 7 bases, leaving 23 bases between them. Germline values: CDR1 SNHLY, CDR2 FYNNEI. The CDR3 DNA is TGTGCCAGCAGTAGAGGAACGGGGGACACTTCTATTGGCTACACCTTC. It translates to CASSRGTGDTSIGYTF.

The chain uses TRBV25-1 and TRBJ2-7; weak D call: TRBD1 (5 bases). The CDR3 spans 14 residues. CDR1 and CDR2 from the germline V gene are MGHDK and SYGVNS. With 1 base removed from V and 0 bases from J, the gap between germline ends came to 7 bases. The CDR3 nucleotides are TGTGCCAGCAGTGAATTTGACAGCTCCTACGAGCAGTACTTC. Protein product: CASSEFDSSYEQYF.

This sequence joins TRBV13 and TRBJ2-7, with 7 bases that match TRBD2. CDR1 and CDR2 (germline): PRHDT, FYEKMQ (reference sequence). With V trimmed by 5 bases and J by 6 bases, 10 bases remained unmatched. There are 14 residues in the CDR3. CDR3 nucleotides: TGTGCCAGCAGCCCAGATTCGGGGGGTGCCGAGCAGTACTTC. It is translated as CASSPDSGGAEQYF.

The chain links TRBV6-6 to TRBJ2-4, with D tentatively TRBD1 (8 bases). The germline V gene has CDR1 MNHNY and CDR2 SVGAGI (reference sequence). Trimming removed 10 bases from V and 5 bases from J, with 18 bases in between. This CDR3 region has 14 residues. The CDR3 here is CATLDRAGENIQYF. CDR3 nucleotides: TGTGCCACCTTGGACAGGGCGGGAGAAAACATTCAGTACTTC.

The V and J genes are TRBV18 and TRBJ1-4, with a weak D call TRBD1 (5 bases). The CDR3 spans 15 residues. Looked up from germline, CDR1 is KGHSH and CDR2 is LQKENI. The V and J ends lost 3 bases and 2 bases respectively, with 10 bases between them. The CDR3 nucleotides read TGTGCCAGCTCACCGCCGACAGTTACTAATGAAAAACTGTTTTTT. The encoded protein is CASSPPTVTNEKLFF.

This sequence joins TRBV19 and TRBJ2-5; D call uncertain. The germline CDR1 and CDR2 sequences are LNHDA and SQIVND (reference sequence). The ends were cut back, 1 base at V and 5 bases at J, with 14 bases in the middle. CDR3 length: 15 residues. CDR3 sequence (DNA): TGTGCCAGTAGTATAGGTCGCCGCCTCGGGGAGACCCAGTACTTC. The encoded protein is CASSIGRRLGETQYF.

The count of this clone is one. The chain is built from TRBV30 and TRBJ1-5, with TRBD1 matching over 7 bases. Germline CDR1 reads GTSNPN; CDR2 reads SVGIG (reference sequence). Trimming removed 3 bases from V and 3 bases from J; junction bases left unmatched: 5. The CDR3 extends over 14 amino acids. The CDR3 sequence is CAWSAGQDNQPQHF. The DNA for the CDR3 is TGTGCCTGGAGCGCAGGACAGGACAATCAGCCCCAGCATTTT. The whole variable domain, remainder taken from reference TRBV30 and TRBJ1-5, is SQTIHQWPATLVQPVGSPLSLECTVEGTSNPNLYWYRQAAGRGLQLLFYSVGIGQISSEVPQNLSASRPQDRQFILSSKKLLLSDSGFYLCAWSAGQDNQPQHFGDGTRLSIL.

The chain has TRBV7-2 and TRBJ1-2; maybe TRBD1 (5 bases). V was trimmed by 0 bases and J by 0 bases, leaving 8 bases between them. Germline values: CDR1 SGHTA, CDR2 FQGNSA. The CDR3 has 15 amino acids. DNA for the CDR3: TGTGCCAGCAGCTTAGCGACAGTATCTAACTATGGCTACACCTTC. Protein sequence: CASSLATVSNYGYTF. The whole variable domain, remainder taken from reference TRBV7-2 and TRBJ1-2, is GAGVSQSPSNKVTEKGKDVELRCDPISGHTALYWYRQSLGQGLEFLIYFQGNSAPDKSGLPSDRFSAERTGGSVSTLTIQRTQQEDSAVYLCASSLATVSNYGYTFGSGTRLTVV.